The T cell receptor (beta chain) under discussion was sequenced for a study of blood T cell repertoires in COVID-19. At the level of the study: There were acute and convalescent COVID-19 samples, and they came from the United States, Italy and Spain. Sample material is recorded as cDNA or gDNA derived from T cells, B-cell-depleted T cells, or PBMCs.

Per germline, CDR1 SGHRS and CDR2 YFSETQ. This CDR3 region has 14 residues. V was clipped by 0 bases and J by 1 base, with 8 bases between them. Original processing notes: Estimation of nucleated cell counts was performed using reference gene primer amplification. Sequencing was performed with immunoSEQ multiplex PCR; in TCRdb, only in-frame clones are kept and a portion is missing. V, J and clone size were drawn from that table, and D and trimming were deduced from the DNA. This table has about 76,000 clones, more than 90% appearing once. This chain joins TRBV5-1 and TRBJ2-7; no firm D call. The sequence came from a middle-aged man with acute or convalescent COVID-19. Sequenced input: peripheral blood. The CDR3 sequence is CASSLVAGSYEQYV. In DNA, the CDR3 is TGCGCCAGCAGCTTGGTTGCCGGGTCCTACGAGCAGTACGTC.